Listed below are T cell receptor beta chains from one sample, sequenced in a study of CD8 T cells in Susac syndrome. TCRdb redid the calling of the immunoSEQ multiplex PCR reads with MiXCR, one entry per CDR3 protein. The table includes 200,000 or so distinct CDR3 sequences, approximately 95% detected once. Sequencing was performed on CD8+ T cells from PBMCs. Every receptor here comes from a human donor with Susac syndrome. CDR3s include the opening cysteine and the closing phenylalanine or tryptophan. A D gene is named only where the DNA matches it firmly. Not every row has a clone size; where given, it reads once, few, many or a size class.

>TRBJ1-1|TRBV11-2|-|TRBD1
CASSTTGSGSEAFF
TGTGCCAGCAGCACGACAGGGAGTGGGTCTGAAGCTTTCTTT
>TRBJ1-1|TRBV27|-|-
CASKPGGFGEAFF
TGTGCCAGCAAGCCCGGGGGTTTTGGTGAAGCTTTCTTT
>TRBJ2-2|TRBV12-3/TRBV12-4|-|-
CASRAPRTGELFF
TGTGCCAGCCGCGCGCCTAGAACCGGGGAGCTGTTTTTT
>TRBJ2-1|TRBV13|-|TRBD1
CASSLRDSRSNEQFF
TGTGCCAGCAGCCTCCGGGACAGCCGATCCAATGAGCAGTTCTTC
>TRBJ2-7|TRBV20-1|-|TRBD2
CSARGRTSGGVSYEQYF
TGCAGTGCTAGAGGTCGGACTAGCGGGGGTGTTAGCTACGAGCAGTACTTC
>TRBJ2-1|TRBV7-8|-|TRBD2
CASSAQRLAGTYNEQFF
TGTGCCAGCAGCGCCCAAAGACTAGCGGGGACATACAATGAGCAGTTCTTC
>TRBJ2-1|TRBV24-1|-|-
CATSPRGSYNEQFF
TGTGCCACCAGCCCGAGGGGCTCCTACAATGAGCAGTTCTTC
>TRBJ2-3|TRBV20-1|-|TRBD2
CSAPLLRLAGGPGDTQYF
TGCAGTGCTCCGCTCCTCAGACTAGCGGGGGGGCCAGGAGATACGCAGTATTTT
>TRBJ2-5|TRBV13|-|TRBD2
CASSSGTSGGAQYF
TGTGCCAGCAGCTCCGGGACTAGCGGGGGAGCCCAGTACTTC
>TRBJ1-1|TRBV3-1|-|TRBD1
CASSLARDSLLPEAFF
TGTGCCAGCAGCCTGGCCCGGGACAGCCTTCTCCCTGAAGCTTTCTTT
>TRBJ2-1|TRBV5-6|-|-
CASSSLQGDSYNEQFF
TGTGCCAGCAGCTCGTTACAGGGAGACTCGTACAATGAGCAGTTCTTC
>TRBJ1-2|TRBV7-9|-|TRBD1
CASSLTTGGSYGYTF
TGTGCCAGCAGCTTAACAACAGGGGGGAGCTATGGCTACACCTTC
>TRBJ1-1|TRBV4-1|-|-
CASSRSLLAVITEAFF
TGCGCCAGCAGCCGCAGTTTGTTGGCGGTAATCACTGAAGCTTTCTTT
>TRBJ2-2|TRBV3-1|-|-
CASSHQGGELFF
TGTGCCAGCAGCCATCAGGGCGGGGAGCTGTTTTTT
>TRBJ1-4|TRBV3-1|-|TRBD1
CASSQGGGRNEKLFF
TGTGCCAGCAGCCAAGGAGGGGGCAGGAATGAAAAACTGTTTTTT
>TRBJ2-7|TRBV4-2|-|-
CASSQGGTLIAYEQYF
TGTGCCAGCAGCCAAGGGGGGACATTGATCGCCTACGAGCAGTACTTC
>TRBJ2-3|TRBV27|-|-
CASTPSVTDTQYF
TGTGCCAGCACCCCTAGCGTCACAGATACGCAGTATTTT
>TRBJ2-2|TRBV4-2|-|-
CASSQEVAASPGELFF
TGTGCCAGCAGCCAAGAGGTGGCGGCTAGTCCTGGGGAGCTGTTTTTT
>TRBJ2-7|TRBV12-3/TRBV12-4|-|-
CASSQFSYEQYF
TGTGCCAGCAGTCAATTCTCCTACGAGCAGTACTTC
>TRBJ2-5|TRBV7-9|-|TRBD2
CASSSQTPGGYQETQYF
TGTGCCAGCAGCTCCCAGACCCCCGGGGGGTACCAAGAGACCCAGTACTTC
>TRBJ1-1|TRBV29-1|-|-
CSALVYRAISMNTEAFF
TGCAGCGCCTTGGTTTACAGAGCCATTTCTATGAACACTGAAGCTTTCTTT
>TRBJ1-1|TRBV6-5|few|-
CASSWGTPNTEAFF
TGTGCCAGCAGTTGGGGGACACCTAACACTGAAGCTTTCTTT
>TRBJ2-3|TRBV15|-|TRBD2
CATSRHPSGGATDTQYF
TGTGCCACCAGCAGACACCCTAGCGGGGGGGCCACAGATACGCAGTATTTT
>TRBJ2-3|TRBV7-2|-|TRBD2
CASSFIAGGNTDTQYF
TGTGCCAGCAGCTTCATAGCGGGGGGAAACACAGATACGCAGTATTTT
>TRBJ2-1|TRBV5-6|-|TRBD2
CASSELTGTSGTRSSYNEQFF
TGTGCCAGCAGCGAGCTCACCGGGACTAGCGGGACAAGGAGCTCCTACAATGAGCAGTTCTTC
>TRBJ2-1|TRBV5-6|-|TRBD1
CASSPQGNEQFF
TGTGCCAGCAGCCCACAGGGGAATGAGCAGTTCTTC
>TRBJ1-1|TRBV7-9|-|TRBD1
CASIPGGDTEAFF
TGTGCCAGCATCCCAGGGGGAGACACTGAAGCTTTCTTT
>TRBJ2-1|TRBV24-1|-|TRBD2
CATSSGVSYNEQFF
TGTGCCACCAGTAGCGGGGTCTCCTACAATGAGCAGTTCTTC
>TRBJ2-7|TRBV20-1|-|-
CSASEGTPVEQYF
TGCAGTGCTAGTGAAGGGACCCCCGTTGAGCAGTACTTC
>TRBJ2-1|TRBV9|-|-
CASSLFEGLNEQFF
TGTGCCAGCAGTCTCTTCGAGGGACTCAATGAGCAGTTCTTC
>TRBJ2-2|TRBV11-2|-|-
CASSTSTDNTGELFF
TGTGCCAGCAGCACCTCGACGGACAACACCGGGGAGCTGTTTTTT
>TRBJ1-2|TRBV12-5|-|TRBD1
CASGSLDRVDYGYTF
TGTGCTAGTGGTTCCCTAGACAGGGTCGACTATGGCTACACCTTC
>TRBJ1-5|TRBV20-1|-|-
CSARDEWGTNQPQHF
TGCAGTGCTAGAGATGAGTGGGGGACTAATCAGCCCCAGCATTTT
>TRBJ1-4|TRBV12-2|-|-
CASRFSQDRGNEKLFF
TGTGCAAGTCGCTTTTCCCAGGACAGGGGGAATGAAAAACTGTTTTTT
>TRBJ2-1|TRBV15|-|TRBD1
CATSAQGDNEQFF
TGTGCCACCAGTGCACAGGGGGACAATGAGCAGTTCTTC
>TRBJ1-2|TRBV4-1|-|-
CASSLTRGPNYGYTF
TGCGCCAGCAGCCTAACACGGGGGCCGAACTATGGCTACACCTTC
>TRBJ2-1|TRBV20-1|once|-
CSARDERELLYNEQFF
TGCAGTGCTAGAGACGAACGGGAACTTCTTTACAATGAGCAGTTCTTC
>TRBJ2-3|TRBV29-1|-|TRBD2
CSVLLAGLVHYTQYF
TGCAGCGTCCTCCTAGCGGGACTCGTTCATTATACGCAGTATTTT
>TRBJ1-2|TRBV27|-|-
CASSLQGLGYGYTF
TGTGCCAGCAGTTTACAGGGTTTAGGCTATGGCTACACCTTC
>TRBJ2-1|TRBV15|-|TRBD1
CAAGTGINEQFF
TGTGCCGCCGGGACAGGAATCAATGAGCAGTTCTTC
>TRBJ2-7|TRBV12-3/TRBV12-4|-|-
CASSSSAEQYF
TGTGCCAGCAGCTCCTCCGCCGAGCAGTACTTC
>TRBJ2-5|TRBV6-1|-|-
CASSDYGGTQETQYF
TGTGCCAGCAGTGATTATGGCGGAACCCAAGAGACCCAGTACTTC
>TRBJ2-1|TRBV12-3/TRBV12-4|-|-
CASSSWISGEGGEQFF
TGTGCCAGCAGTAGTTGGATTAGCGGCGAGGGAGGTGAGCAGTTCTTC
>TRBJ2-3|TRBV20-1|-|TRBD2
CSARVASGTADTQYF
TGCAGTGCTAGAGTCGCTAGCGGGACAGCAGATACGCAGTATTTT
>TRBJ2-3|TRBV20-1|-|-
CSVPTPWRTDTQYF
TGCAGTGTTCCGACCCCCTGGCGCACAGATACGCAGTATTTT
>TRBJ2-7|TRBV13|-|TRBD1
CASSLTGTGFYEQYF
TGTGCCAGCAGCCTGACCGGGACAGGGTTCTACGAGCAGTACTTC
>TRBJ1-1|TRBV30|once|-
CAWSQNRNTEAFF
TGTGCCTGGAGTCAAAATCGAAACACTGAAGCTTTCTTT
>TRBJ2-3|TRBV20-1|once|-
CSARDPWSGVTDTQYF
TGCAGTGCTAGAGACCCCTGGAGCGGAGTCACAGATACGCAGTATTTT
>TRBJ1-3|TRBV28|once|-
CASSAGGLSGNTIYF
TGTGCCAGCAGCGCCGGCGGGTTGTCTGGAAACACCATATATTTT
>TRBJ1-5|TRBV5-1|-|-
CASSRDGSNQPQHF
TGCGCCAGCAGCCGTGATGGTAGCAATCAGCCCCAGCATTTT
>TRBJ1-2|TRBV20-1|once|-
CSARHSGYTF
TGCAGTGCTCGGCACAGCGGCTACACCTTC
>TRBJ2-1|TRBV20-1|once|TRBD2
CSARSGKSYNEQFF
TGCAGTGCTAGGAGCGGGAAGTCCTACAATGAGCAGTTCTTC
>TRBJ2-3|TRBV6-5|-|TRBD2
CASSYSIQRELPDTQYF
TGTGCCAGCAGTTACTCGATACAGCGGGAGCTCCCAGATACGCAGTATTTT
>TRBJ2-3|TRBV27|-|-
CASSFMPDTDTQYF
TGTGCCAGCAGTTTTATGCCAGACACAGATACGCAGTATTTT